This TCR beta chain was captured by sequencing in a study of cytomegalovirus exposure and HLA in healthy donors (dated by TCRdb to the late 2010s). Background for the entire study: According to an earlier analysis of 450 to 650 of the donors, some 180 million T cells yielded 117 million unique TCR beta sequences and 276 Gb of sequence data. An early release covering about 600 HLA-typed donors comprised approximately 290 gigabases of sequencing data and around 80 million unique TCR sequences. Of the roughly 400 genotyped donors, about 84% fell in the genetic ancestry cluster associated with self-reported Caucasian donors. The study aimed to test whether signatures of past pathogen exposure could be identified by cataloging public T cell receptors. Using immunosequencing, the study profiled T cell repertoires from 500 to 800 subjects and related those repertoires to cytomegalovirus serostatus. Along with the approximately 650-subject first cohort, a separate validation cohort of 120 different subjects was used. The study combined high-throughput TCR immunosequencing, statistical association of individual TCRs with disease status, and machine learning to predict cytomegalovirus infection status. In a later analysis, previously published TCR beta repertoires from more than 500 donors were re-analyzed and high-resolution HLA genotyping was added so that TCR occurrence patterns could be studied. Rather than using new phenotypic data, the later analysis identified candidate immune exposures from TCR beta sequences and from how often those sequences occurred across donors. An earlier analysis of several hundred of the donors used high-throughput TCR beta sequencing to judge whether each TCR beta V gene segment behaved as functional or pseudogenic. Donor age, sex, ethnicity and CMV serostatus were compiled together with the repertoire data. A later genetic analysis took genome-wide SNP genotypes for about 60% of the roughly 670 donors and used that subset as a discovery cohort. All discovery cohort repertoires had been generated on a single sequencing platform. HLA typing covered class I and class II loci at four-digit resolution. Typing coverage varied by locus: roughly 629-630 donors for A, B, C, DRB1 and DQB1; 500 to 550 for DQA1; more than 600 for DPA1; around 490 for DPB1. About five DR-DQ haplotypes were handled as single units for association and clustering because linkage in the cohort was strong. Among under 450 genotyped donors of the cohort, an average of around 240,000 unique TCR beta nucleotide sequences were sequenced per donor, approximately 20% of them non-productive. Study-level results and caveats: A further reported finding was that TCR beta sequences accurately predicted the HLA-A and HLA-B alleles for most subjects in the first cohort. For the cohort, immune exposure information was limited to CMV serostatus. The classifier was reported to diagnose cytomegalovirus status with high specificity and sensitivity in both the original and validation cohorts. The sequencing pipeline was judged likely to have produced a cluster of highly shared sequence variants as a technical artifact. The authors suggested that the approach could potentially be generalized to other disease states and immunological phenotypes. In an earlier analysis of approximately 590 of the donors, most TCR beta V segments were observed in productive rearrangements about 87% or about 30% of the time, broadly matching IMGT annotations. In a later analysis, several top co-occurrence clusters were reported to appear linked to parvovirus B19, influenza, CMV and Epstein-Barr virus. The study gave a list of under 200 TCR beta chains associated with cytomegalovirus. Correlated functional status among segregating V segments might be attributable to linkage disequilibrium, but an unknown experimental factor could not be ruled out. Compared with equally common non-associated chains, HLA-associated TCR beta chains in a later analysis were more clonally expanded and had lower generation probabilities. Over 15 rarely observed V segments, including chromosome 9 orphons, were excluded from the earlier analysis of some 590 of the donors because counts were too low. A later genetic analysis associated a missense DCLRE1C variant with V-gene and J-gene trimming of TCR beta chains, and an independent cohort replicated the association. HLA typing was unavailable for some donors at each locus, so association tests used only the typed subset. When HLA alleles, especially DR and DQ, strongly co-occurred, TCR associations were difficult to assign to individual alleles. In a later genetic analysis, fewer N-insertions in productive TCRs were reported among donors in an Asian-associated ancestry cluster than the roughly 710-donor mean. This cohort had only TCR beta chains sequenced, and the lack of alpha or paired-chain data limited which features could be detected. Most TCR sequences were seen in very few donors, while some public TCRs were found in many individuals. Sequencing depth was assumed to be roughly uniform across donors in the presence/absence analyses, though that assumption may not hold. A later analysis found that most CMV-associated TCR beta chains appeared HLA-restricted, with HLA associations seemingly driven largely by CMV exposure. Some IMGT-functional V segments, including TRBV6-2 and TRBV6-3, could not be distinguished by the 87-base-pair reads and were therefore excluded. In vitro tests confirmed that three of the cytomegalovirus-associated TCR beta chains recognize cytomegalovirus antigens. A later analysis associated about 17,000 TCR beta sequences with specific HLA alleles at a false discovery rate of 0.05. In a later analysis, the rate of TCR association differed among HLA loci, with DRB1 alleles having the most associated TCRs and HLA-C alleles having the fewest.

Between the V and J ends, shortened by 0 bases and 4 bases respectively, the junction contains 12 bases. The germline V gene sets CDR1 to MGHRA and CDR2 to YSYEKL. The CDR3 spans 15 residues, from the cysteine through the phenylalanine. Only CDR3 DNA remains: 45 bases, in frame from the first base. The cohort was made up of under 800 healthy bone marrow donors. Cohort members were all nominally healthy when sampled, although unrecorded immune exposures were likely present. The donor was CMV seropositive and belonged to the group of 250 to 350 seropositive cohort members. Every donor gave a peripheral blood sample, and the peripheral blood mononuclear cells from that sample were used for TCR beta sequencing. Genomic DNA was extracted from the blood cell samples with the Qiagen DNeasy Blood Extraction Kit. Preparation of the library involved the immunoSEQ multiplex PCR assay. The multiplex PCR relied on a mix of 60 forward primers for TCR Vbeta segments and 13 reverse primers for TCR Jbeta segments. Amplification of the CDR3 region of rearranged TCR beta genes was performed with a multiplex PCR assay on genomic DNA. Amplified TCR beta libraries were sequenced as 87-base-pair reads on the Illumina HiSeq System. In the original analysis: A later analysis counted about 80 million unique TCR beta chains across the 666 repertoires, and some 12 million of these chains were shared by at least two donors. Raw reads were error-corrected and collapsed into unique sequences by a nearest-neighbor algorithm in which closely related sequences were merged to remove PCR and sequencing errors. CDR3 sequences were aligned to IMGT reference sequences to assign V, D and J gene segments. For a sequence to be retained, a match of at least six nucleotides to both a V gene segment and a J gene segment was required. A rearrangement counted as productive if the CDR3 had no stop codons and remained in frame with V and J, and every other rearrangement counted as non-productive. CDR3 was defined according to IMGT convention as the region running from the second conserved V-encoded cysteine to the conserved J-encoded phenylalanine. The earlier analysis of about 620 of the donors excluded sequences that lacked an unambiguous match to a single V gene segment. In an earlier analysis of 587 of the donors, V segments were called functional above 56.7% productive rearrangements and were called segregating when the between-donor standard deviation exceeded 5%. A statistical classification framework was built for diagnosing cytomegalovirus status from the catalog of TCR beta chain sequences. In a later analysis, TCR nucleotide sequences were compared against IMGT/GENE-DB human TR gene sequences so that V and J genes could be assigned. Using the TCRdist pipeline, a later analysis assigned CDR3 sequences along with most-parsimonious VDJ recombination scenarios. In a later analysis, every TCR beta chain was defined by the combination of its CDR3 amino acid sequence and its V-gene family, and reads without a unique V-gene family were dropped. In a later analysis, around 650 highly shared, low-generation-probability nucleotide sequences were removed to address suspected cross-contamination and a sequencing artifact. For each public chain, a later analysis derived a clonal expansion index from normalized ranks of inferred template counts within each repertoire. A later analysis computed generation probabilities with a VDJ recombination model fitted to out-of-frame rearrangements, and checked the results against IGoR. In a later analysis, hypergeometric tests were used to score TCR-TCR, TCR-HLA and TCR-CMV co-occurrence, with a repertoire-size bias correction applied to TCR pairs. False discovery rates were estimated in a later analysis by permuting HLA or CMV assignments 20 times. In a later analysis, co-occurring TCRs were grouped with DBSCAN, and TCRdist sequence similarity was added when clustering was performed within HLA-allele-positive subsets. Repertoires with fewer than 30,000 or more than 120,000 public chains, plus five repertoires with anomalous nucleotide sharing, were excluded from co-occurrence clustering. TCRdb stores this immuneACCESS table with in-frame sequences only. Part of the clones is absent; in the studies checked, under half of the shortfall reflects unresolved V genes, and no reason is known for the rest. That table supplies the V and J calls and clone size; D and trimming were determined from the DNA. Present in this sample are roughly 110,000 clones, about three quarters of which were seen just once. The ten largest make up roughly 6% of the sample.

Details on this clone: Its antigen is currently not known. No base qualities exist here, and no much larger clone lies one base off it.

This chain joins TRBV4-1 to TRBJ1-2, and the D gene may be TRBD1, 5 bases matching. Specimen: PBMCs. This receptor was obtained from a woman aged 45-60 years in good health and CMV-seropositive. The CDR3 sequence is CASSQEPQALYGYTF. The nucleotide sequence reads TGCGCCAGCAGCCAAGAACCACAGGCTCTCTATGGCTACACCTTC.